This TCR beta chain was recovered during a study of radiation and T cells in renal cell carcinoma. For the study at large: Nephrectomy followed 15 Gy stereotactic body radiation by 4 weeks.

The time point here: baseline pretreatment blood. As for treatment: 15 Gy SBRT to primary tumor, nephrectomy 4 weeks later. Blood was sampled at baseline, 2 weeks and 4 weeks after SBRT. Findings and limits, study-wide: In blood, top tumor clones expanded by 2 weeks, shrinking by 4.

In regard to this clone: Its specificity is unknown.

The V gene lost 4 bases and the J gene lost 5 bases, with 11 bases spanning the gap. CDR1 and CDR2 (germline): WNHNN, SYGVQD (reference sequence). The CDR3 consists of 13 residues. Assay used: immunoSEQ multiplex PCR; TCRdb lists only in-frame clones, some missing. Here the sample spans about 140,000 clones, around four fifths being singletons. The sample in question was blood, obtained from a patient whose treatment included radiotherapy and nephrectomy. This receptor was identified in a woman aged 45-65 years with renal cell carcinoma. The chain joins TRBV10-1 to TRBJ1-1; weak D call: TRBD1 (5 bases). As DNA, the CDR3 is TGCGCCAGCAGTGCGGGGGGGAGAACTGAAGCTTTCTTT. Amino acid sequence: CASSAGGRTEAFF.